This entry lists 10 T cell receptor beta chains sequenced from one sample in a study of T cell clonality in common variable immunodeficiency. Assay: immunoSEQ multiplex PCR; the TCRdb copy retains only in-frame clones and omits some. This set yields tens of thousands of clones and no singletons; the top ten hold about 1.7%. The specimen sequenced was peripheral blood mononuclear cells. The receptors come from a person aged 18-70 years in good health.

Ten or more counts support this clone. The missing CDR3 end, 3 residues past where the read stops, is filled in from the germline J gene. The chain carries TRBV30 and TRBJ2-1; D possibly corresponds to TRBD1 (5 bases). The V end was cut by 5 bases, the J end by 4 bases, with 12 bases between. Germline V CDR1 and CDR2: GTSNPN, SVGIG (reference sequence). The CDR3 is made up of 13 amino acids. The CDR3 loop reads CAWGPQAYNEQFF. The sequenced CDR3 bases are TGTGCCTGGGGACCACAGGCGTACAATGAG.

Ten or more counts support this clone. One end of the junction does not line up with germline, which may come from a read error. From the germline J gene comes the end of the CDR3, since the read stops 3 residues before it. The chain combines TRBV4-2 with TRBJ1-4, with 9 bases lining up with TRBD1. The CDR3 covers 14 residues. From germline, CDR1 is LGHNA and CDR2 YNFKEQ. The CDR3: CASSHRDRVEKLFF. CDR3 bases read: TGCGCCAGCAGCCATAGGGACAGGGTTGAAAAA.

With respect to this clone: The read comes to an end 3 residues before the CDR3 does, leaving the germline J gene to fill in the end. The chain employs TRBV5-1 and TRBJ1-2; D not certain. The CDR3 is made up of 14 amino acids. Trimming cost V 2 bases and J 1 base, with 9 bases left between them. Looked up from germline, CDR1 is SGHRS and CDR2 is YFSETQ. CDR3 in amino acids: CASSLDTVNYGYTF. CDR3 DNA, as far as it was read: TGCGCCAGCAGCTTAGATACAGTTAACTATGGC.

As concerns this clone: The CDR3 end falls 3 residues outside the read, so it is completed with the germline J gene. The V gene is TRBV2, the J gene TRBJ1-2; tentatively, D is TRBD1 (5 bases). There are 13 residues in the CDR3. Between the trimmed V and J ends, which lost 7 bases and 2 bases, there was a span of 11 bases. CDR1 and CDR2 (germline): SNHLY, FYNNEI. The sequenced part of the CDR3 DNA is TGTGCCAGCATGTTAGACAGAAACTATGGC. It specifies CASMLDRNYG. The CDR3 in its entirety is CASMLDRNYGYTF.

This clone was seen a handful of times. The read ends 3 residues before the CDR3 terminus; that terminus is restored from the germline J gene. V is TRBV13 and J is TRBJ1-2; D is undetermined. Trimming took 5 bases from V and 0 from J, leaving 10 bases between them. CDR1 and CDR2 (germline): PRHDT, FYEKMQ (reference sequence). The CDR3 totals 14 residues. Here the CDR3 reads CASSREEPNYGYTF. Incomplete CDR3 DNA: TGTGCCAGCAGCCGAGAAGAGCCTAACTATGGC.

In this sample, this clone turned up many times. The read finishes 3 residues shy of the CDR3 end, and the germline J gene is used to complete it. The chain recombines TRBV20-1 with TRBJ2-5; D ambiguous. Trimming pared 1 base from V and 0 bases from J, leaving 12 bases between. From germline, CDR1 is DFQATT and CDR2 SNEGSKA (reference sequence). The CDR3 has 15 amino acids. The sequenced CDR3 bases are TGCAGTGCTAGAGGACACCATGAGTACCAAGAGACC. Its translation is CSARGHHEYQET. The CDR3 in its entirety is CSARGHHEYQETQYF.

This clone was detected ten times or more. The CDR3 extends 3 residues past the end of the read, so its final part is completed from the germline J gene. This chain connects TRBV19 to TRBJ2-1; 13 nucleotides agree with TRBD2. The germline V gene has CDR1 LNHDA and CDR2 SQIVND (reference sequence). V lost 7 bases and J lost 7; bases outside the gene matches: 7. This CDR3 contains 15 residues. The DNA read from the CDR3 is TGTGCCAGTAAGCGACTAGCGGGGGGAGGGAATGAG. This gives the protein CASKRLAGGGNE. The entire CDR3 protein reads CASKRLAGGGNEQFF.

The sample holds many counts of this clone. Coverage ceases 3 residues before the CDR3 finishes, and the germline J gene fills in the end. This sequence joins TRBV19 and TRBJ2-7; a weak D match, TRBD1 (6 bases). This CDR3 spans 14 amino acids. V lost 5 bases, J lost 2 bases, and 13 bases lay in between. Germline CDR1 LNHDA, CDR2 SQIVND (reference sequence). Incomplete CDR3 DNA: TGTGCCAGTAGTTATAGGACAGAGACCTACGAG. The encoded protein is CASSYRTETYE. The entire CDR3 protein reads CASSYRTETYEQYF.

This clone appeared many times. The CDR3 goes on 3 residues after the read ends, and that part is filled in from the germline J gene. The sample carries other DNA sequences with the same CDR3. V usage is TRBV29-1 and J usage is TRBJ2-1; 9 bases agree with TRBD1. The CDR3 runs 14 residues. Germline-derived CDR1 and CDR2 are SQVTM and ANQGSEA. V lost 7 bases, J lost 4 bases, and 8 bases stayed unmatched. CDR3 DNA, as far as it was read: TGCAGCGCAGAGCCGGGACAGGGATACAATGAG. Its translation: CSAEPGQGYNE. The whole CDR3 sequence reads CSAEPGQGYNEQFF.

This clone was seen repeatedly, ten times or more. The read ends 3 residues early relative to the CDR3; the germline J gene fills the gap. This chain uses TRBV29-1 with TRBJ1-1; D possibly corresponds to TRBD1 (6 bases). Germline assignment: CDR1 SQVTM and CDR2 ANQGSEA. The V end was cut by 2 bases, the J end by 6 bases, with 10 bases between. The length of the CDR3 is 12 residues. The CDR3 bases that were read are TGCAGCGTTGAAAAGACAGGCTCTGAA. Translated: CSVEKTGSE. The CDR3 as a whole reads CSVEKTGSEAFF. The complete variable domain, with remaining parts taken from reference TRBV29-1 and TRBJ1-1, reads SAVISQKPSRDICQRGTSLTIQCQVDSQVTMMFWYRQQPGQSLTLIATANQGSEATYESGFVIDKFPISRPNLTFSTLTVSNMSPEDSSIYLCSVEKTGSEAFFGQGTRLTVV.